This T cell receptor beta chain comes out of a study of early T cells in non-severe SARS-CoV-2 infection. This clonotype was observed at least ten times. Germline CDR1 SGHTA, CDR2 FQGNSA. The CDR3 covers 15 residues. V lost 2 bases and J lost 2; bases outside the gene matches: 5. MiXCR, run by TCRdb on the 5' RACE reads, gives a single entry per CDR3 protein. The repertoire holds 80,000 or so distinct CDR3 sequences, with 10% to 12% as singletons. The sequencing used whole blood, collected at baseline. This sequence originates from an adult who was a healthcare worker with PCR-confirmed SARS-CoV-2 infection or an uninfected control (not recorded which). The chain employs TRBV7-2 and TRBJ2-5, with 7 bases lining up with TRBD1. The DNA of the CDR3 is TGTGCCAGCAGCTTAACCGGGACAGTACAAGAGACCCAGTACTTC. As protein: CASSLTGTVQETQYF.